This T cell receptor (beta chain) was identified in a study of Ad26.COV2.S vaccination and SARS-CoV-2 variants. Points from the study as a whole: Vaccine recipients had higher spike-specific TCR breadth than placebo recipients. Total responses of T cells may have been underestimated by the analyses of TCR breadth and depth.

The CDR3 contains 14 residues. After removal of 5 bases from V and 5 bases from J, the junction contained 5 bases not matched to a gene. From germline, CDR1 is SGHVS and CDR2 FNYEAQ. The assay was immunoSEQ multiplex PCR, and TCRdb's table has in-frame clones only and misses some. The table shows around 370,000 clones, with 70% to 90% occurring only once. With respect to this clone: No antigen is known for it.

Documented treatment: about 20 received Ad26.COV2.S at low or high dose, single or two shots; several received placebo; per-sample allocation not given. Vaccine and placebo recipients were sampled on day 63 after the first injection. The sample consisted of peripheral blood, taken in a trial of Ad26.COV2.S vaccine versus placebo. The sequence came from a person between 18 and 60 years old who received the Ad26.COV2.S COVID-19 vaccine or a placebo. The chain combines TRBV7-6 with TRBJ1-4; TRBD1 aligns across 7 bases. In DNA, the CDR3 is TGTGCCAGCAGCCCGGGACAGAAAAATGAAAAACTGTTTTTT. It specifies CASSPGQKNEKLFF. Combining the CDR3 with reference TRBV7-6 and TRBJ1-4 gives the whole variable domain GAGVSQSPRYKVTKRGQDVALRCDPISGHVSLYWYRQALGQGPEFLTYFNYEAQQDKSGLPNDRFSAERPEGSISTLTIQRTEQRDSAMYRCASSPGQKNEKLFFGSGTQLSVL.